The 29 T cell receptor beta chains listed next were all sequenced from one sample in a study of T cells after posttransplantation cyclophosphamide. A marrow graft followed busulfan-fludarabine conditioning, with cyclophosphamide on days +3 and +4. Clones were sequenced by immunoSEQ multiplex PCR, and TCRdb holds only the in-frame ones, with some missing. The sample is made up of 7,300 or so clones, none counted only once. The source was PBMCs, collected after allogeneic stem cell transplant with posttransplant cyclophosphamide. The receptors originated from a male patient between 50 and 60 years old who received an allogeneic stem cell transplant from an unrelated donor, was CMV-positive, and had acute GVHD only. The graft donor may have contributed some T cells.

This clone showed up many times. V gene TRBV2 combines with J gene TRBJ2-2; D might be TRBD2 (6 bases). Germline V gives CDR1 SNHLY, CDR2 FYNNEI. V lost 0 bases, J lost 4 bases, and 9 bases lay in between. The CDR3 consists of 15 residues. CDR3: CASSEALSGTGELFF. The CDR3 coding sequence is TGTGCCAGCAGTGAAGCGCTTAGCGGCACCGGGGAGCTGTTTTTT.

This clone was seen ten or more times. Relative to the germline gene, one junction end is altered; a read error may explain this. This chain connects TRBV9 to TRBJ2-2, with 7 bases that match TRBD1. There are 14 residues in the CDR3. The germline gives CDR1 SGDLS, CDR2 YYNGEE. Here the CDR3 DNA reads TGTGCAAGCAGCGTAGACAGGGTAGGCGGGGAGCTGTTTTTT. This gives the protein CASSVDRVGGELFF.

The chain recombines TRBV5-6 with TRBJ2-1; D possibly corresponds to TRBD1 (6 bases). Germline values: CDR1 SGHDT, CDR2 YYEEEE. V was cut by 0 bases and J by 4 bases, with 20 bases left in between. The CDR3 has 18 residues. The CDR3 DNA reads TGTGCCAGCAGCTTGGAAGGTTTAGGTGGGACAAAGTACAATGAGCAGTTCTTC. Protein sequence: CASSLEGLGGTKYNEQFF.

This clone was recorded many times. The V gene is TRBV27, the J gene TRBJ2-5; possibly TRBD2 for D (6 bases). Germline values: CDR1 MNHEY, CDR2 SMNVEV (reference sequence). CDR3 length: 14 residues. Trimming left V 5 bases short and J 4 bases short, with 14 bases between. The CDR3 protein is CASSLGLPRETQYF. In DNA, the CDR3 is TGTGCCAGCAGTCTGGGACTGCCCAGAGAGACCCAGTACTTC.

The table lists this clone with many counts. The chain recombines TRBV4-2 with TRBJ1-1; D is unclear. In germline, CDR1 is LGHNA, CDR2 YNFKEQ. Trimming took 3 bases from V and 4 from J, leaving 15 bases between them. This CDR3 region has 15 residues. CDR3 amino acids: CASSQKFLASTEAFF. CDR3 DNA sequence: TGTGCCAGCAGCCAGAAGTTCCTAGCCTCCACTGAAGCTTTCTTT.

This clone was seen at least ten times. This chain joins TRBV30 and TRBJ2-3; 8 bases match TRBD1. The CDR3 totals 15 residues. CDR1 is GTSNPN, CDR2 SVGIG, per germline (reference sequence). The V segment lost 2 bases and the J segment 7 bases; nucleotides outside the gene matches: 11. The CDR3 spells CAWSSRDRPTNTQYF. The CDR3 DNA reads TGTGCCTGGAGTTCCCGGGACAGGCCAACAAATACGCAGTATTTT.

By its share, this clone is medium-sized (0.01 to 0.1%). The chain carries TRBV30 and TRBJ1-3; D is perhaps TRBD1 (6 bases). Germline-derived CDR1 and CDR2 are GTSNPN and SVGIG (reference sequence). Trimming shortened V by 2 bases and J by 0 bases, and 8 bases separated the two germline ends. The CDR3 contains 14 residues. For the CDR3, the DNA is TGTGCCTGGAGTTCGGACAGCTCTGGAAACACCATATATTTT. Its protein is CAWSSDSSGNTIYF.

Many counts were recorded for this clone. V gene TRBV10-3 combines with J gene TRBJ1-3; no definite D call. This CDR3 is 12 amino acids long. V dropped 4 bases and J dropped 4 bases, with 5 bases sitting between them. Per germline, CDR1 ENHRY and CDR2 SYGVKD. The CDR3 nucleotides are TGTGCCATCAGTGGTCAGGGAAACACCATATATTTT. Translation gives CAISGQGNTIYF.

This clone occurred many times. The CDR3 sequence is CASSPTNTEAFF. DNA for the CDR3: TGTGCCAGCAGCCCAACAAACACTGAAGCTTTCTTT. V gene TRBV6-5 combines with J gene TRBJ1-1; no reliable D call. Germline CDR1 is MNHEY and CDR2 is SVGAGI. This CDR3 has 12 amino acids. V lost 6 bases and J lost 2, with 7 bases in between.

This clone was found a few times. This may be a read error: a much more frequent sequence differs by one nucleotide. The chain has TRBV19 and TRBJ2-7; TRBD1 matches 7 bases. The CDR3 extends over 14 amino acids. The germline CDR1 and CDR2 sequences are LNHDA and SQIVND (reference sequence). CDR3 sequence reads: CACRAPGGSYEQYF. The CDR3 DNA sequence: TGTGCCTGTAGAGCCCCAGGGGGTTCCTACGAGCAGTACTTC.

This clone was seen ten or more times. This chain links TRBV4-1 with TRBJ1-5; the match to TRBD1 covers 7 bases. CDR3 size: 15 residues. Germline CDR1 reads MGHRA; CDR2 reads YSYEKL. V trimming: 1 base; J trimming: 4 bases; junction bases outside the gene matches: 4. The CDR3 DNA follows: TGCGCCAGCAGCCAAGCCGGGACAGATAATCAGCCCCAGCATTTT. Its translation: CASSQAGTDNQPQHF.

This clone came up many times. J is TRBJ2-2 and V is TRBV6-6; tentative D call: TRBD2 (5 bases). This CDR3 has 15 amino acids. Germline V CDR1 and CDR2: MNHNY, SVGAGI (reference sequence). Trimming removed 7 bases from V and 1 base from J, with 13 bases in between. The CDR3 loop reads CASISEERNTGELFF. The CDR3 nucleotides read TGTGCCAGCATCTCGGAGGAGCGGAACACCGGGGAGCTGTTTTTT.

This clone has ten or more counts. The chain has TRBV6-5 and TRBJ1-4, with 9 nucleotides matching TRBD1. The CDR3 is made up of 15 amino acids. V shed 5 bases, J shed 8 bases, and the junction held 9 bases outside the gene matches. CDR1 and CDR2 (germline): MNHEY, SVGAGI. This CDR3 is CASSALQGAQEKLFF. In DNA, the CDR3 is TGTGCCAGCAGTGCACTACAGGGGGCGCAAGAAAAACTGTTTTTT.

This clone has ten or more counts. DNA of the CDR3: TGCAGCGTCCCTTCGGGGGACAGGTTCAATCGCGGCTACACCTTC. Protein: CSVPSGDRFNRGYTF. V and J are TRBV29-1 and TRBJ1-2; 8 nucleotides align to TRBD1. Germline loops: CDR1 SQVTM, CDR2 ANQGSEA. The ends lost 6 bases at V and 8 bases at J; junction bases unmatched: 17. The CDR3 sequence is 15 residues long.

This clone has ten or more counts. This chain uses TRBV11-2 with TRBJ1-3, with D maybe TRBD1 (5 bases). Germline CDR1 and CDR2: SGHAT and FQNNGV. The CDR3 contains 16 residues. Trimming took 5 bases from V and 3 from J, leaving 17 bases between them. The CDR3 here is CASSIRPQGFGNTIYF. The CDR3 nucleotides read TGTGCCAGCAGCATCCGCCCCCAGGGCTTTGGAAACACCATATATTTT.

This clone qualifies as large. The chain employs TRBV6-1 and TRBJ1-1; weak D call: TRBD1 (5 bases). V was pared by 1 base and J by 4 bases, with 22 bases between. The V gene's germline CDR1 is MNHNS and CDR2 SASEGT. CDR3 size: 18 residues. The CDR3 DNA reads as TGTGCCAGCAGTGAAGATCTGTGGCAGGGATTTTGGGGCACTGAAGCTTTCTTT. It translates to CASSEDLWQGFWGTEAFF.

The sample holds a few counts of this clone. J is TRBJ2-3 and V is TRBV7-2, with D possibly being TRBD2 (7 bases). This CDR3 is 15 amino acids long. Germline CDR1 and CDR2: SGHTA and FQGNSA. The germline V and J ends were trimmed by 6 bases and 2 bases, with 15 bases remaining between them. The CDR3 spells CASRGGGPTTDTQYF. The CDR3 DNA follows: TGTGCCAGCAGAGGGGGGGGACCGACCACAGATACGCAGTATTTT.

The chain links TRBV6-1 to TRBJ1-1; D is perhaps TRBD1 (5 bases). V was clipped by 3 bases and J by 4 bases, with 9 bases between them. Germline V gives CDR1 MNHNS, CDR2 SASEGT. This CDR3 is built from 13 residues. In DNA form, the CDR3 reads TGTGCCAGCAGTGATAGGACAAGCACTGAAGCTTTCTTT. Translating it yields CASSDRTSTEAFF.

This clone showed up just a few times. A far larger clone lies a single base away; this is likely a read error. The chain couples TRBV13 to TRBJ1-1; a possible D gene is TRBD1 (6 bases). The end of the DNA aligns better with TRBJ2-3, so the J call may be wrong. Germline V gene sequence: CDR1 PRHDT, CDR2 FYEKMQ (reference sequence). The CDR3 consists of 15 residues. The CDR3 DNA reads as TGTGCCAGCAGCTTAGGGCAGGGACATCCAGATGCGCAGTATTTT. Translated: CASSLGQGHPDAQYF.

This clone was seen a handful of times. The J gene is TRBJ2-7, the V gene TRBV18; no clear D gene. The CDR3 covers 14 residues. Trimming left V 3 bases short and J 1 base short, with 10 bases between. CDR1 and CDR2 (germline): KGHSH, LQKENI. The CDR3 loop is CASSPLTESYEQYF. The DNA of the CDR3 is TGTGCCAGCTCACCGCTAACAGAATCCTACGAGCAGTACTTC.

This clone has a count of ten or more. The chain employs TRBV27 and TRBJ2-3, with 12 bases matching TRBD2. V shed 5 bases, J shed 5 bases, and the junction held 11 bases outside the gene matches. The CDR3 is 17 residues long. Germline CDR1 MNHEY, CDR2 SMNVEV (reference sequence). The CDR3 loop is CASSPTSGRDLVDTQYF. In nucleotides, the CDR3 is TGTGCCAGCAGTCCGACTAGCGGGAGAGATCTCGTAGATACGCAGTATTTT.

This clone was seen ten or more times. V gene TRBV5-1 combines with J gene TRBJ2-7; a weak D match, TRBD2 (6 bases). CDR3 size: 14 residues. Germline CDR1 and CDR2: SGHRS and YFSETQ. The V end was cut by 1 base, the J end by 5 bases, with 13 bases between. The CDR3 is CASSLRLGQDEQYF. CDR3 bases: TGCGCCAGCAGCTTGCGACTAGGCCAAGACGAGCAGTACTTC.

This clone appeared many times. The rearrangement joins TRBV15 to TRBJ2-5; tentative D call: TRBD2 (5 bases). Germline V gene sequence: CDR1 LNHNV, CDR2 YYDKDF (reference sequence). The V and J ends lost 0 bases and 5 bases respectively, with 10 bases between them. The CDR3 is made up of 14 amino acids. Here the CDR3 DNA reads TGTGCCACCAGCAGAGATCGGGGTCGGGAGACCCAGTACTTC. Protein sequence: CATSRDRGRETQYF.

The chain couples TRBV4-3 to TRBJ1-2; unclear D gene. Germline V lookup: CDR1 LGHNA, CDR2 YSLEER. V lost 0 bases, J lost 3 bases, and 11 bases lay in between. This CDR3 contains 15 residues. CDR3 bases: TGCGCCAGCAGCCAAGATAAGGTGGGCGACTATGGCTACACCTTC. It specifies CASSQDKVGDYGYTF.

The rearrangement joins TRBV5-1 to TRBJ2-5; D may be TRBD2 (6 bases). The J call could be wrong; TRBJ2-7 is a better fit for the DNA end. CDR3 length: 14 residues. Germline assignment: CDR1 SGHRS and CDR2 YFSETQ. The CDR3 protein is CASSAQGLSYEQYF. CDR3 bases: TGCGCCAGCAGCGCCCAGGGACTCTCCTACGAGCAGTACTTC.

By proportion, this clone is medium-sized (0.01 to 0.1%). The gene calls are TRBV6-6 and TRBJ2-3, with D possibly matching TRBD2 (5 bases). The CDR3 has 11 amino acids. Trimming shortened V by 7 bases and J by 6 bases, and 8 bases separated the two germline ends. The germline V gene has CDR1 MNHNY and CDR2 SVGAGI (reference sequence). The CDR3 coding sequence is TGTGCCAGCAAAACGGGGGATACGCAGTATTTT. Its translation: CASKTGDTQYF.

In this sample, this clone turned up many times. V gene TRBV19 combines with J gene TRBJ2-2; possibly TRBD1 for D (5 bases). The CDR3 is made up of 17 amino acids. The germline V gene encodes CDR1 LNHDA and CDR2 SQIVND (reference sequence). Trimming removed 4 bases from V and 4 bases from J, with 19 bases in between. The CDR3 coding sequence is TGTGCCAGTAGTAGGCAGGGTGGCAGAACGATCACCGGGGAGCTGTTTTTT. Translating gives CASSRQGGRTITGELFF.

In its sample, this clone was seen many times. The rearrangement uses TRBV5-1 and TRBJ2-7, with 11 bases lining up with TRBD2. Trimming at V came to 4 bases and at J to 3 bases, leaving 9 bases not matched to a gene. CDR3 length: 16 amino acids. The germline V gene encodes CDR1 SGHRS and CDR2 YFSETQ. The CDR3: CASSLQTSGVLYEQYF. The DNA of the CDR3 is TGCGCCAGCAGCCTCCAGACTAGCGGGGTACTCTACGAGCAGTACTTC. The complete variable domain, with remaining parts taken from reference TRBV5-1 and TRBJ2-7, reads KAGVTQTPRYLIKTRGQQVTLSCSPISGHRSVSWYQQTPGQGLQFLFEYFSETQRNKGNFPGRFSGRQFSNSRSEMNVSTLELGDSALYLCASSLQTSGVLYEQYFGPGTRLTVT.

At least ten counts were recorded for this clone. The gene calls are TRBV28 and TRBJ1-5; D remains unclear. Germline CDR1 MDHEN, CDR2 SYDVKM. The CDR3 has 13 residues. The V and J ends lost 6 bases and 5 bases respectively, with 11 bases between them. CDR3: CASSRTLYQPQHF. In DNA, the CDR3 is TGTGCCAGCAGCCGCACTTTGTATCAGCCCCAGCATTTT.